These 12 T cell receptor beta chains were all obtained from the same sample, sequenced in a study of human T cells and chemical hapten exposure. TCRdb passed the RACE reads through MiXCR, listing each CDR3 protein once. The repertoire has approximately 340,000 distinct CDR3 sequences, under 8% of them found once; the top ten carry 7.5% to 8.5%. Indicated time point: patch test 1, 2 weeks after DPC sensitization. Treatment reported: therapeutic diphenylcyclopropenone sensitization with weekly scalp DPC. Material: whole blood, obtained in connection with sensitization to the hapten diphenylcyclopropenone (DPC). The receptor set was obtained from a woman in her late teens or twenties with alopecia areata. Some clones in this sample may be carry-over from other donors' samples.

This clonotype showed up many times. The chain employs TRBV27 and TRBJ2-7; 7 bases are shared with TRBD1. CDR1 and CDR2 (germline): MNHEY, SMNVEV (reference sequence). Trimming at V came to 6 bases and at J to 0 bases, leaving 5 bases not matched to a gene. The CDR3 is made up of 14 amino acids. The DNA for the CDR3 is TGTGCCAGCAGCGGGACAGAGAGCTCCTACGAGCAGTACTTC. Protein product: CASSGTESSYEQYF.

This clonotype came up a few times. The rearrangement links TRBV7-8 to TRBJ1-3; 8 bases align to TRBD1. Per the germline V gene, CDR1 is SGHVS and CDR2 is FQNEAQ. The V segment lost 5 bases and the J segment 4 bases; nucleotides outside the gene matches: 4. CDR3 length: 14 residues. The CDR3 coding sequence is TGTGCCAGCAGCCCCAGGGGGCGCGGAAACACCATATATTTT. As protein: CASSPRGRGNTIYF.

This clonotype was detected many times. This chain links TRBV5-5 with TRBJ2-6; the D is unclear. The V and J ends lost 1 base and 0 bases respectively, with 5 bases between them. Germline CDR1 is SGHKS and CDR2 is YYEKEE (reference sequence). The CDR3 extends over 15 amino acids. The CDR3 DNA sequence: TGTGCCAGCAGCTTGACCTACTCTGGGGCCAACGTCCTGACTTTC. Amino acid sequence: CASSLTYSGANVLTF.

This clonotype was counted ten times or more. The CDR3 loop reads CASTPRLAGETQYF. The CDR3 DNA sequence: TGTGCCAGCACCCCGAGGCTAGCGGGTGAGACCCAGTACTTC. The chain employs TRBV6-5 and TRBJ2-5; 8 bases line up with TRBD2. V lost 7 bases and J lost 5; bases outside the gene matches: 9. The CDR3 consists of 14 residues. CDR1 MNHEY and CDR2 SVGAGI come from the germline V gene.

The J gene is TRBJ1-5, the V gene TRBV2; 9 positions agree with TRBD1. The germline V gene encodes CDR1 SNHLY and CDR2 FYNNEI. There are 14 residues in the CDR3. V lost 4 bases, J lost 7 bases, and 5 bases stayed unmatched. The CDR3 DNA follows: TGTGCCAGCAGTGTACAGGGGGCATTGCAGCCCCAGCATTTT. It encodes CASSVQGALQPQHF. The variable domain in full, with the rest retrieved from reference TRBV2 and TRBJ1-5, is EPEVTQTPSHQVTQMGQEVILRCVPISNHLYFYWYRQILGQKVEFLVSFYNNEISEKSEIFDDQFSVERPDGSNFTLKIRSTKLEDSAMYFCASSVQGALQPQHFGDGTRLSIL.

The sample holds many counts of this clonotype. The chain is built from TRBV13 and TRBJ2-7; 8 nucleotides agree with TRBD1. This CDR3 spans 15 amino acids. V shed 5 bases, J shed 0 bases, and the junction held 6 bases outside the gene matches. The V gene's germline CDR1 is PRHDT and CDR2 FYEKMQ (reference sequence). CDR3 coding DNA: TGTGCCAGCAGCCCCGACAGGGGACTCTCCTACGAGCAGTACTTC. Protein product: CASSPDRGLSYEQYF.

This clonotype occurred many times. The chain is built from TRBV7-6 and TRBJ2-5, with D unclear. The CDR3 consists of 12 residues. Looked up from germline, CDR1 is SGHVS and CDR2 is FNYEAQ. V was shortened by 5 bases and J by 0 bases, with 4 bases between the two germline ends. CDR3 in amino acids: CASSTNQETQYF. The CDR3 nucleotides read TGTGCCAGCAGCACTAACCAAGAGACCCAGTACTTC. Full variable domain (remainder filled in from reference TRBV7-6 and TRBJ2-5): GAGVSQSPRYKVTKRGQDVALRCDPISGHVSLYWYRQALGQGPEFLTYFNYEAQQDKSGLPNDRFSAERPEGSISTLTIQRTEQRDSAMYRCASSTNQETQYFGPGTRLLVL.

This clonotype was seen repeatedly, ten times or more. V usage is TRBV13 and J usage is TRBJ2-1; 7 bases fit TRBD1. Germline CDR1 and CDR2: PRHDT and FYEKMQ (reference sequence). The CDR3 has 11 amino acids. After removal of 3 bases from V and 10 bases from J, the junction contained 0 bases not matched to a gene. The CDR3 loop reads CASSLDREQFF. The CDR3 DNA follows: TGTGCCAGCAGCTTGGACAGGGAGCAGTTCTTC.

The chain couples TRBV18 to TRBJ1-6, with TRBD1 matching over 9 bases. Trimming took 5 bases from V and 8 from J; bases not matched to a gene: 10. The CDR3 spans 16 residues. Germline V gene lookup returns CDR1 KGHSH and CDR2 LQKENI. This CDR3 reads CASSRGDRVKDSPLHF. CDR3 bases: TGTGCCAGCTCAAGGGGGGACAGGGTAAAGGATTCACCCCTCCACTTT.

This chain links TRBV7-9 with TRBJ2-2, with D perhaps TRBD1 (6 bases). The germline V gene encodes CDR1 SEHNR and CDR2 FQNEAQ (reference sequence). Trimming took off 5 bases at V and 4 bases at J, with 20 bases between the two ends. The CDR3 consists of 17 residues. As DNA, the CDR3 is TGTGCCAGCAGCGCTCACATCGGACAGAGATTCACCGGGGAGCTGTTTTTT. Its translation is CASSAHIGQRFTGELFF.

This clonotype was seen at least ten times. This chain connects TRBV11-2 to TRBJ2-1, with unresolved D. Germline-derived CDR1 and CDR2 are SGHAT and FQNNGV. The CDR3 runs to 22 residues. V gave up 4 bases and J gave up 0 bases, with 31 bases separating them. DNA of the CDR3: TGTGCCAGCAGCTCAAAACTCCCACGGGTGAGAGCCTATACCACCTCCTACAATGAGCAGTTCTTC. Translated: CASSSKLPRVRAYTTSYNEQFF. The variable domain in full, with the rest retrieved from reference TRBV11-2 and TRBJ2-1, is EAGVAQSPRYKIIEKRQSVAFWCNPISGHATLYWYQQILGQGPKLLIQFQNNGVVDDSQLPKDRFSAERLKGVDSTLKIQPAKLEDSAVYLCASSSKLPRVRAYTTSYNEQFFGPGTRLTVL.

This clonotype has a count of ten or more. This chain joins TRBV6-5 and TRBJ2-7; D gene unclear. Trimming took off 6 bases at V and 2 bases at J, with 17 bases between the two ends. The length of the CDR3 is 15 residues. The germline CDR1 and CDR2 sequences are MNHEY and SVGAGI. The CDR3 DNA reads as TGTGCCAGCAGACAAGACCGAACCCGACCCTACGAGCAGTACTTC. The encoded protein is CASRQDRTRPYEQYF.